This T cell receptor beta chain was identified in a study of control samples from healthy donors and cancer patients. This clone came up a few times. Sequencing used immunoSEQ multiplex PCR; TCRdb keeps in-frame clones, though not all of them. The sample includes 65,000 to 85,000 clones, approximately 91% seen only once; the top ten take approximately 8.8%. V lost 5 bases and J 1 base, leaving 23 bases between the germline ends. The CDR3 length is 19 residues. Germline lookup yields CDR1 SNHLY and CDR2 FYNNEI. The receptor was isolated from a woman in her forties or fifties with colorectal cancer. This chain links TRBV2 with TRBJ2-2; the D is unclear. Input material: PBMCs. CDR3 DNA: TGTGCCAGCAGTATTCTAAATATGCGTACCGCCGGGAACACCGGGGAGCTGTTTTTT. This codes for CASSILNMRTAGNTGELFF.